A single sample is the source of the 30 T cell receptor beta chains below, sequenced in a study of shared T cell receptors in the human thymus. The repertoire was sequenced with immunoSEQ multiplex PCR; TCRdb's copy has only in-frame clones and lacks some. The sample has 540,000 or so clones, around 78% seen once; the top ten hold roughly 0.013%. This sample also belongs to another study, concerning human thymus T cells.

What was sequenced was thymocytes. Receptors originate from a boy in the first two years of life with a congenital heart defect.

The CDR3 here is CSVRKAGGSRTDTQYF. Here the CDR3 DNA reads TGCAGCGTTCGAAAGGCGGGAGGGAGTCGGACAGATACGCAGTATTTT. The V call is TRBV29-1, the J call TRBJ2-3; TRBD2 aligns across 9 bases. The CDR3 consists of 16 residues. The germline CDR1 and CDR2 sequences are SQVTM and ANQGSEA. V lost 5 bases and J lost 3; bases outside the gene matches: 12.

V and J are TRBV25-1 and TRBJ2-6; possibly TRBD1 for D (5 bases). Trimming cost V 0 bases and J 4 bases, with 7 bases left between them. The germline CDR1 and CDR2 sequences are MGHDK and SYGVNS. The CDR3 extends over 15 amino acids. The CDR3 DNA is TGTGCCAGCAGTGAATATAGGACAGGGGCCAACGTCCTGACTTTC. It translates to CASSEYRTGANVLTF.

CDR3 loop: CASSLAGCWTGDLGCGQYF. The CDR3 coding sequence is TGTGCCAGCAGCTTAGCGGGGTGCTGGACAGGGGATTTAGGCTGCGGGCAGTACTTC. The genes are TRBV7-8 and TRBJ2-7, with 9 bases fitting TRBD1. The germline CDR1 and CDR2 sequences are SGHVS and FQNEAQ. This CDR3 spans 19 amino acids. The V segment lost 0 bases and the J segment 9 bases; nucleotides outside the gene matches: 21.

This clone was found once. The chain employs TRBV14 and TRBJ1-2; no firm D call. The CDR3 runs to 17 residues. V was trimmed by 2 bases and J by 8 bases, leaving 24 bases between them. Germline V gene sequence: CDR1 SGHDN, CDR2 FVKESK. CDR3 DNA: TGTGCCAGCAGCCAAAGGTCCCCGGGATATACATCCCTGGGCTACACCTTC. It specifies CASSQRSPGYTSLGYTF. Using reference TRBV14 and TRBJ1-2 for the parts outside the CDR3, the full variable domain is EAGVTQFPSHSVIEKGQTVTLRCDPISGHDNLYWYRRVMGKEIKFLLHFVKESKQDESGMPNNRFLAERTGGTYSTLKVQPAELEDSGVYFCASSQRSPGYTSLGYTFGSGTRLTVV.

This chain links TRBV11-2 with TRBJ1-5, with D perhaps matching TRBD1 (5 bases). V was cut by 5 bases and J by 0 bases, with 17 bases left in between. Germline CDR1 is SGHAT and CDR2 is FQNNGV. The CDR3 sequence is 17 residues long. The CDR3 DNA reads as TGTGCCAGCAGCCAGGGTCCAGGGCGTTTTAGCAATCAGCCCCAGCATTTT. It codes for CASSQGPGRFSNQPQHF.

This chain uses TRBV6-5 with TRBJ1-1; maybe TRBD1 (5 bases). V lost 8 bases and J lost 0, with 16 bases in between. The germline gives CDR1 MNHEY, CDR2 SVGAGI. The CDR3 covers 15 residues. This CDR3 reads CASCGNGQLNTEAFF. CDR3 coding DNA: TGTGCCAGCTGTGGTAACGGACAATTGAACACTGAAGCTTTCTTT.

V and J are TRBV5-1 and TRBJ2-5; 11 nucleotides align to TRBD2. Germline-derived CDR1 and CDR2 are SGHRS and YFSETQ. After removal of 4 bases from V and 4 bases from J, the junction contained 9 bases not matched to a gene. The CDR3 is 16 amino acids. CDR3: CASSLFSGRGPETQYF. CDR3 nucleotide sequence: TGCGCCAGCAGCCTCTTTAGCGGGAGGGGGCCAGAGACCCAGTACTTC. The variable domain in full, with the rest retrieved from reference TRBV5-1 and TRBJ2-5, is KAGVTQTPRYLIKTRGQQVTLSCSPISGHRSVSWYQQTPGQGLQFLFEYFSETQRNKGNFPGRFSGRQFSNSRSEMNVSTLELGDSALYLCASSLFSGRGPETQYFGPGTRLLVL.

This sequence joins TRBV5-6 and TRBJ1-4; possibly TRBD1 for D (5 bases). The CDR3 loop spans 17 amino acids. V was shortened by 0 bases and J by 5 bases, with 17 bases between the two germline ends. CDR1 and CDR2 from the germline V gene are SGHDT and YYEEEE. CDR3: CASSLGGGGSRNEKLFF. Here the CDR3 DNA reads TGTGCCAGCAGCTTGGGGGGTGGGGGGTCGAGAAATGAAAAACTGTTTTTT.

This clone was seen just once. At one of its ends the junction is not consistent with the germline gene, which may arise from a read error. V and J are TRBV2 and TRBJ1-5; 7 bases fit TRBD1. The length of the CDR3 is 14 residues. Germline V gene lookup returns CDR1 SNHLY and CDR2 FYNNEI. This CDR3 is CASSMARGDQRQHF. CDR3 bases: TGTGCCAGCAGTATGGCCAGGGGGGATCAGCGCCAGCATTTT. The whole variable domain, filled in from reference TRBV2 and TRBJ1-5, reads EPEVTQTPSHQVTQMGQEVILRCVPISNHLYFYWYRQILGQKVEFLVSFYNNEISEKSEIFDDQFSVERPDGSNFTLKIRSTKLEDSAMYFCASSMARGDQRQHFGDGTRLSIL.

The CDR3 is CAWRDRLGSRGYNEQFF. The CDR3 DNA is TGTGCCTGGAGGGACCGTCTGGGTAGTCGGGGTTACAATGAGCAGTTCTTC. V gene TRBV30 combines with J gene TRBJ2-1, with D maybe TRBD2 (5 bases). The CDR3 runs to 17 residues. Germline V gene lookup returns CDR1 GTSNPN and CDR2 SVGIG (reference sequence). The V end was cut by 3 bases, the J end by 4 bases, with 22 bases between.

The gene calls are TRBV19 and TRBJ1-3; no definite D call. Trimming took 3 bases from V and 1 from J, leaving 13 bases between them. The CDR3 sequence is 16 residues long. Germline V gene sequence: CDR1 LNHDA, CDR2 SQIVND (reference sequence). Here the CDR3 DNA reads TGTGCCAGTAGTATCTCGGGTTTTTGGTCTGGAAACACCATATATTTT. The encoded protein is CASSISGFWSGNTIYF.

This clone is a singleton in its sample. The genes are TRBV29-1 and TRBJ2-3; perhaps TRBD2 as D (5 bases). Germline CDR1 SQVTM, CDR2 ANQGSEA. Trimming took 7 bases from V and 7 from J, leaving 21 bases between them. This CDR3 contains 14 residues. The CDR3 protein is CSAQSGVLINTQYF. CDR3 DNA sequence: TGCAGCGCCCAATCCGGGGTTTTAATAAATACGCAGTATTTT.

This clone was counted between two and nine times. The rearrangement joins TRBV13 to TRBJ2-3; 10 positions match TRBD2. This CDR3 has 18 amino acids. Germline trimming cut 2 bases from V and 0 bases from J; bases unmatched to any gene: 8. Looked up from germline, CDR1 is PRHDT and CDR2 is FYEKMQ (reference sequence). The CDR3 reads CASSLILAGAISTDTQYF. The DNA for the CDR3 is TGTGCCAGCAGCTTAATCCTAGCGGGAGCCATTAGCACAGATACGCAGTATTTT. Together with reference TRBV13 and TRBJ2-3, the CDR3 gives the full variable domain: AAGVIQSPRHLIKEKRETATLKCYPIPRHDTVYWYQQGPGQDPQFLISFYEKMQSDKGSIPDRFSAQQFSDYHSELNMSSLELGDSALYFCASSLILAGAISTDTQYFGPGTRLTVL.

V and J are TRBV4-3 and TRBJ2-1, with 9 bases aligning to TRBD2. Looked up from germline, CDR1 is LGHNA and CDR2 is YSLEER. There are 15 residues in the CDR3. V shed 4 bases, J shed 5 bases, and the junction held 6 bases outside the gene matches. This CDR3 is CASSRAGGPHNEQFF. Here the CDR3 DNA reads TGCGCCAGCAGCCGGGCGGGAGGGCCTCACAATGAGCAGTTCTTC.

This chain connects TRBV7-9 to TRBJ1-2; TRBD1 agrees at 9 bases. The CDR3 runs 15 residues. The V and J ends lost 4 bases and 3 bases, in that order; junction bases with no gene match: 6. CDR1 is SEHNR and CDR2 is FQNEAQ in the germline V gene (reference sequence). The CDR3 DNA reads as TGTGCCAGCAGCTCCCGGGACAGGGTACACTATGGCTACACCTTC. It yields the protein CASSSRDRVHYGYTF.

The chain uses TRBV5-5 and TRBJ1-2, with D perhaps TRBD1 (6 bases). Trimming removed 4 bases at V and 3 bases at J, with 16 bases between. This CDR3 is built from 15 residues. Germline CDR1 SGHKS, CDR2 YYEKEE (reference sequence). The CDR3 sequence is CASSRTGGLDYGYTF. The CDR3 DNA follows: TGTGCCAGCAGCCGTACCGGGGGGCTGGACTATGGCTACACCTTC.

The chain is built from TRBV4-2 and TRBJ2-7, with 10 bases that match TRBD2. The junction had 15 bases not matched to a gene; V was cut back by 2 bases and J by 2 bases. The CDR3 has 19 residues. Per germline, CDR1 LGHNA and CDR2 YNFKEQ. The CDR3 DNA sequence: TGTGCCAGCAGCCAACCGGGGGCAGGGGTAGCGGGAGGAACCTACGAGCAGTACTTC. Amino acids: CASSQPGAGVAGGTYEQYF.

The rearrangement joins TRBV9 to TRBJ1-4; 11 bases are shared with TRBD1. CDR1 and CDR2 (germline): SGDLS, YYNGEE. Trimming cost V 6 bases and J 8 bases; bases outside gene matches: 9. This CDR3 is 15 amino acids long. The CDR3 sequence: CASNPGDRGSEKLFF. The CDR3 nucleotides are TGTGCCAGCAACCCTGGGGACAGGGGGTCGGAAAAACTGTTTTTT.

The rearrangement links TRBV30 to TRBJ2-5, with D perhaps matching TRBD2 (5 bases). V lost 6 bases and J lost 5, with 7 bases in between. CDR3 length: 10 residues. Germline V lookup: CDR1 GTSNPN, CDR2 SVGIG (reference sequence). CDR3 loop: CACRRETQYF. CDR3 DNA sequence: TGTGCCTGCCGGAGGGAGACCCAGTACTTC.

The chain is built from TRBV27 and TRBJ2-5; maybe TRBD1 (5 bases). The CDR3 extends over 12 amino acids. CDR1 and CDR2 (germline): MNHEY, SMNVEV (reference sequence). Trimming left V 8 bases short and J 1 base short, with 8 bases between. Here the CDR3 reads CASGAIQETQYF. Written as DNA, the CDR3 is TGTGCCAGCGGGGCTATCCAAGAGACCCAGTACTTC.

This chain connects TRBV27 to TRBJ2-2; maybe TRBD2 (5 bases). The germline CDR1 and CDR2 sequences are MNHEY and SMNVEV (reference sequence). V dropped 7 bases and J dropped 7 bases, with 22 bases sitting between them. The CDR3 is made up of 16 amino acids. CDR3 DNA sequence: TGTGCCAGCACCCGATGGAGAGGGAGTTGGGTCGGGGAGCTGTTTTTT. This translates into CASTRWRGSWVGELFF.

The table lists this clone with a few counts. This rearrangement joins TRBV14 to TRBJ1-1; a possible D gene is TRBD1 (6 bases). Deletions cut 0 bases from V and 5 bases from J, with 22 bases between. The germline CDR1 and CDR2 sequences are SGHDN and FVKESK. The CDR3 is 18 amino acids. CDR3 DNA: TGTGCCAGCAGCCAAGAAAGGGGGTCCGGACCCCTCGGGACTGAAGCTTTCTTT. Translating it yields CASSQERGSGPLGTEAFF.

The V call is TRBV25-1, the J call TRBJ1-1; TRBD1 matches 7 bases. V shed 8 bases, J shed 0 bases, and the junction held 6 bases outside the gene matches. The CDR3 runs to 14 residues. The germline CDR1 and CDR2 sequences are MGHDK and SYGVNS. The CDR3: CASGNGTVNTEAFF. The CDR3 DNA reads TGTGCCAGCGGGAACGGGACAGTGAACACTGAAGCTTTCTTT.

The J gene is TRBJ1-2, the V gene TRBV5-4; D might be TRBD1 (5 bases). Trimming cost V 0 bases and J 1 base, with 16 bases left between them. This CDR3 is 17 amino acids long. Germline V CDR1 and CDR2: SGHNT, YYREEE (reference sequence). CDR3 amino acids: CASSLGTPPSFNYGYTF. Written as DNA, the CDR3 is TGTGCCAGCAGCTTGGGGACACCTCCCTCCTTTAACTATGGCTACACCTTC.

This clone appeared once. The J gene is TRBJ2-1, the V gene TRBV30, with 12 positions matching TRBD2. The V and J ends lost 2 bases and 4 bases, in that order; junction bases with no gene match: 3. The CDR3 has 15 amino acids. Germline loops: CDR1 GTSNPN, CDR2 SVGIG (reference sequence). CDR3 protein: CAWSPGLAGYNEQFF. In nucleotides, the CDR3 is TGTGCCTGGAGTCCGGGACTAGCGGGTTACAATGAGCAGTTCTTC.

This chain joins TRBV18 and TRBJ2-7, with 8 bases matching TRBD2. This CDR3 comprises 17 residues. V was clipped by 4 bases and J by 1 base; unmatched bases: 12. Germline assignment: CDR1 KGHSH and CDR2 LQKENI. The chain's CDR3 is CASSLPLARGGSYEQYF. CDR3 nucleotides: TGTGCCAGCTCACTCCCTCTAGCGCGCGGGGGGTCCTACGAGCAGTACTTC. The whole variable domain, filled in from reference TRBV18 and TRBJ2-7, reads NAGVMQNPRHLVRRRGQEARLRCSPMKGHSHVYWYRQLPEEGLKFMVYLQKENIIDESGMPKERFSAEFPKEGPSILRIQQVVRGDSAAYFCASSLPLARGGSYEQYFGPGTRLTVT.

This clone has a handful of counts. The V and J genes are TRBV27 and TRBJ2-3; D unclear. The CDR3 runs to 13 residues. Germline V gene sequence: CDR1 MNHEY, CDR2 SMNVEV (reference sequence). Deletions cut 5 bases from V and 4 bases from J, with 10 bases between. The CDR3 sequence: CASSPQYPDTQYF. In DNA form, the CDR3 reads TGTGCCAGCAGTCCCCAGTATCCAGATACGCAGTATTTT.

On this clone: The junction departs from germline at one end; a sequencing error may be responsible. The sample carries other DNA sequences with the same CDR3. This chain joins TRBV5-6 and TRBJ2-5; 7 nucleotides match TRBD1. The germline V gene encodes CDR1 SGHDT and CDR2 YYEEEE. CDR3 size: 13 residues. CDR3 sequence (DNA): TGCGCCAGCGGCGACAGGGCCCGAGAGACCCAGTACTTC. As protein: CASGDRARETQYF. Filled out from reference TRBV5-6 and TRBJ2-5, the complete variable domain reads DAGVTQSPTHLIKTRGQQVTLRCSPKSGHDTVSWYQQALGQGPQFIFQYYEEEERQRGNFPDRFSGHQFPNYSSELNVNALLLGDSALYLCASGDRARETQYFGPGTRLLVL.

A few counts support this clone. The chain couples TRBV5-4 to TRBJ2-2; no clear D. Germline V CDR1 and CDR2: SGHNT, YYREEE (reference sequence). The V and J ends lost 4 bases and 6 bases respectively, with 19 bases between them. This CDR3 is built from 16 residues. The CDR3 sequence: CASSDWVARGAGELFF. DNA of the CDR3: TGTGCCAGCAGCGATTGGGTAGCTCGAGGTGCCGGGGAGCTGTTTTTT.

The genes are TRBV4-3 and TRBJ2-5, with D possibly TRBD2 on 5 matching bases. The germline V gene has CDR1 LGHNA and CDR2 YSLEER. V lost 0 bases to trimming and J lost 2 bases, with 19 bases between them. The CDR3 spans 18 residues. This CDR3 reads CASSQEGSREVRQETQYF. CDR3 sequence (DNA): TGCGCCAGCAGCCAAGAGGGCTCTCGGGAAGTAAGGCAAGAGACCCAGTACTTC.